This T cell receptor (beta chain) was sequenced for a study of beta chain features in type 1 diabetes. In regard to this clone: The antigen is not known.

General observations from the study: All four CD4+ subsets from Type 1 diabetes patients carried moderately but significantly shorter TCRB CDR3s.

V was trimmed by 5 bases and J by 1 base, leaving 14 bases between them. The CDR3 length is 15 residues. The germline V gene has CDR1 MNHNS and CDR2 SASEGT. Every isolated RNA sample was fully reverse transcribed, so sequencing captured expressed TCRB transcripts. Libraries were prepared by immunoSEQ multiplex PCR; TCRdb keeps only in-frame clonotypes and omits some of them. The table has more than 100,000 clones, approximately 30% seen once. The clonotype originates from a woman aged 18 to 35 with type 1 diabetes. The rearrangement joins TRBV6-1 to TRBJ1-2; perhaps TRBD1 as D (5 bases). The sample was central memory CD4+ T cells from blood. CDR3 sequence reads: CASSFQGSGNYGYTF. The CDR3 DNA follows: TGTGCCAGCAGTTTTCAGGGTAGCGGTAACTATGGCTACACCTTC.